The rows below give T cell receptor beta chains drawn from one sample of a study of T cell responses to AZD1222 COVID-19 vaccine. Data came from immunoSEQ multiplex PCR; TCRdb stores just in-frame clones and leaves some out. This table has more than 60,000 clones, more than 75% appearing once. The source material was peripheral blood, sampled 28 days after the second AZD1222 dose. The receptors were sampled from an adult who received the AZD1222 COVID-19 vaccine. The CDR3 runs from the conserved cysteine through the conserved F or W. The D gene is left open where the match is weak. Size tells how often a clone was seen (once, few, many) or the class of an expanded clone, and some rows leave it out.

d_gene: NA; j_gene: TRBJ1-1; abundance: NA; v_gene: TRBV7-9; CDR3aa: CASSLGLGANTEAFF; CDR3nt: TGTGCCAGCAGCTTAGGCTTGGGGGCCAACACTGAAGCTTTCTTT
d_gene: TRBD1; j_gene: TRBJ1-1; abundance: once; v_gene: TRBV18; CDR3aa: CASSTTLLRQGASTEAFF; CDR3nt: TGTGCCAGCTCAACCACGTTGTTACGACAGGGGGCGAGCACTGAAGCTTTCTTT
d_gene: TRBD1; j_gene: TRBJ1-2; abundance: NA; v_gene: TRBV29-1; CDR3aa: CSVARGQGYTF; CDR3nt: TGCAGCGTTGCCAGGGGGCAAGGCTACACCTTC
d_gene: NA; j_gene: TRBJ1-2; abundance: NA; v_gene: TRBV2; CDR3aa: CASKGSANYGYTF; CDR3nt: TGTGCCAGCAAGGGGAGCGCAAACTATGGCTACACCTTC
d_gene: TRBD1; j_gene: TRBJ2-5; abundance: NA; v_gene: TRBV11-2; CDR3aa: CASSWGQGVGETQYF; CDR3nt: TGTGCCAGCAGCTGGGGACAGGGGGTAGGGGAGACCCAGTACTTC
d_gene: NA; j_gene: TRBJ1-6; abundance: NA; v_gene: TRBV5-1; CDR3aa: CAISDSPLHF; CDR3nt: TGCGCCATCAGCGATTCACCCCTCCACTTT
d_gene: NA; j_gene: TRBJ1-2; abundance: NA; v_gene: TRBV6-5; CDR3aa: CASTKGDYGYTF; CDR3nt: TGTGCCAGCACCAAAGGGGACTATGGCTACACCTTC
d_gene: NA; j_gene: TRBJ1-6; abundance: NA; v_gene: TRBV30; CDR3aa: CAWRTGRRANSPLHF; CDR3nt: TGTGCCTGGAGGACCGGTCGGAGGGCCAATTCACCCCTCCACTTT
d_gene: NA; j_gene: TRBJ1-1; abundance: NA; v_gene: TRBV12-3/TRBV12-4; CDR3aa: CASSFHTEAFF; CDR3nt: TGTGCCAGCAGTTTTCACACTGAAGCTTTCTTT
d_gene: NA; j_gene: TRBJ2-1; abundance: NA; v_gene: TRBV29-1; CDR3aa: CSVEDQAGRYNEQFF; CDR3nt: TGCAGCGTTGAAGATCAAGCAGGGAGATACAATGAGCAGTTCTTC
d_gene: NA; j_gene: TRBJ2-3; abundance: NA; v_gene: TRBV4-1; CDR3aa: CASSPSDYPRTDTQYF; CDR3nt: TGCGCCAGCAGCCCTTCGGACTACCCCCGCACAGATACGCAGTATTTT
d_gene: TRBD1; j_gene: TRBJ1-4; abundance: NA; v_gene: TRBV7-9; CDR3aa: CASSPDRVGVEKLFF; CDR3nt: TGTGCCAGCAGCCCCGACAGGGTTGGTGTTGAAAAACTGTTTTTT
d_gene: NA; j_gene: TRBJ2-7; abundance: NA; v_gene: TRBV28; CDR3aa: CASSLWGRGYEQYF; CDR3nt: TGTGCCAGCAGTTTATGGGGGCGCGGGTACGAGCAGTACTTC
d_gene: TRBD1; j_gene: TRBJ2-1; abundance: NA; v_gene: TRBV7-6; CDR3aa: CASSLTPGQGVGEQFF; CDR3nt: TGTGCCAGCAGCTTGACTCCGGGACAGGGGGTAGGAGAGCAGTTCTTC
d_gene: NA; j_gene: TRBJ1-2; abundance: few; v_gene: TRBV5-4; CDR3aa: CASSLYRQDYGYTF; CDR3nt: TGTGCCAGCAGCTTGTACCGACAGGACTATGGCTACACCTTC
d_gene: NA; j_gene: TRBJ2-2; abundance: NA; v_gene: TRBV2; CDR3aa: CASSAWRIGTGELFF; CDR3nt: TGTGCCAGCAGTGCTTGGCGTATTGGCACCGGGGAGCTGTTTTTT
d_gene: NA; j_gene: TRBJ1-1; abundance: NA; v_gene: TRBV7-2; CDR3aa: CASSLNGGTANTEAFF; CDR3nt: TGTGCCAGCAGCTTAAATGGAGGGACGGCGAACACTGAAGCTTTCTTT
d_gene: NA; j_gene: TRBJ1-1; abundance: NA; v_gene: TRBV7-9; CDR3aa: CASSLGRGSAFF; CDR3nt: TGTGCCAGCAGCTTAGGCAGGGGATCTGCTTTCTTT
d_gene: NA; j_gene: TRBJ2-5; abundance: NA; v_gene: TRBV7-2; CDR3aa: CASSLERVRYF; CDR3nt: TGTGCCAGCAGCTTAGAACGGGTCCGGTACTTC
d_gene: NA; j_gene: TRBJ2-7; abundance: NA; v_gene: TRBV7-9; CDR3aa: CASSPSGGTGQYF; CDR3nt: TGTGCCAGCAGCCCCTCCGGTGGGACGGGGCAGTACTTC
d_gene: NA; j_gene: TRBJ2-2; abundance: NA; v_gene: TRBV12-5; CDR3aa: CASGQSGEWTGELFF; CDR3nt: TGTGCTAGTGGTCAAAGCGGCGAATGGACCGGGGAGCTGTTTTTT
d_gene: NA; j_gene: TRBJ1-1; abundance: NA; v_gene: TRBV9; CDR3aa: CASGGLTEAFF; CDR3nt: TGTGCCAGCGGGGGTCTCACTGAAGCTTTCTTT
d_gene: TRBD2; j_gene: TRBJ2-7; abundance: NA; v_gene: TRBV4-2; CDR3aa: CASSQESSGGAGSYEQYF; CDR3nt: TGTGCCAGCAGCCAAGAATCTAGCGGGGGGGCCGGTTCGTACGAGCAGTACTTC
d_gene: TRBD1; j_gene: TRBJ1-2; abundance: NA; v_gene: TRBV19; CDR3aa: CASSNRDREGYTF; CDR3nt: TGTGCCAGTAGTAACCGGGACAGGGAGGGCTACACCTTC
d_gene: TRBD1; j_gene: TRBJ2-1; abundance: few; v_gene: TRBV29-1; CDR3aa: CSVGLRDSSYNEQFF; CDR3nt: TGCAGCGTTGGCTTGAGGGACAGTTCCTACAATGAGCAGTTCTTC